This T cell receptor beta chain appears in the sequencing data of a study of T cell changes during pregnancy in multiple sclerosis (dated by TCRdb to about 2019). For the study in its entirety: The study looked at changes in the T cell repertoire across pregnancy in women with multiple sclerosis.

The library was produced with the immunoSEQ multiplex PCR assay. The source is immuneACCESS, and TCRdb retained only in-frame sequences with V and J called. Part of the clones is not carried over; for the studies checked, unresolved V genes explain less than half of this, and the remainder is unexplained. Counted in this sample were about 20,000 clones; more than 80% of them appeared once. The leading ten clones occupy under 0.75% of the sample. CDR1 SEHNR and CDR2 FQNEAQ are derived from the germline V gene (reference sequence). V is reduced by 5 bases and J by 3 bases, leaving a spacing of 19 bases between them. Inclusive of the bounding cysteine and phenylalanine, the CDR3 is 16 residues long. Only the CDR3 DNA stays, 48 bases, in frame from base 1. This clone was seen a few times. The antigen it binds to is not known. Base qualities are not at hand, and no much larger clone is one base apart.

The clonotype comes from a female donor in good health, enrolled as a control in a pregnancy study. The chain is assembled from TRBV7-9 and TRBJ1-1; a tentative D call is TRBD1 (5 bases match). The sequences come from CD4+ T cells from peripheral blood mononuclear cells, collected in the third trimester of pregnancy. The nucleotide sequence is TGTGCCAGCAGCCGTATAGGGGCAGGGCCTTACACTGAAGCTTTCTTT. Translation gives CASSRIGAGPYTEAFF.